What follows are 19 T cell receptor beta chains derived from one specimen sequenced in a study of T cell changes during pregnancy in multiple sclerosis. Clones were read by immunoSEQ multiplex PCR, and TCRdb kept only the in-frame ones, dropping some. The data contain 60,000 to 65,000 clones, over 85% of them singletons. Sample: peripheral blood, taken in the second trimester of pregnancy. These TCRs come from a female donor with multiple sclerosis, enrolled in a pregnancy study.

J is TRBJ2-7 and V is TRBV9; possible D gene TRBD1, 5 bases. CDR1 and CDR2 (germline): SGDLS, YYNGEE. This CDR3 has 17 residues. Trimming cost V 0 bases and J 0 bases, with 16 bases left between them. CDR3 region: CASSVVFSEQASYEQYF. CDR3 in DNA: TGTGCCAGCAGCGTAGTCTTTTCTGAACAGGCCTCCTACGAGCAGTACTTC.

The gene calls are TRBV19 and TRBJ2-5; D is possibly TRBD2 (5 bases). This CDR3 is 12 amino acids long. Trimming pared 7 bases from V and 3 bases from J, leaving 9 bases between. Germline-derived CDR1 and CDR2 are LNHDA and SQIVND (reference sequence). The CDR3 loop reads CASTNGKETQYF. In DNA, the CDR3 is TGTGCCAGTACGAACGGGAAAGAGACCCAGTACTTC.

The gene calls are TRBV30 and TRBJ2-5; D unresolved. The V gene's germline CDR1 is GTSNPN and CDR2 SVGIG (reference sequence). The ends were cut back, 1 base at V and 2 bases at J, with 11 bases in the middle. The CDR3 runs to 14 residues. The CDR3 loop reads CAWSGGSRQETQYF. The DNA for the CDR3 is TGTGCCTGGAGTGGCGGTAGCAGACAAGAGACCCAGTACTTC.

The genes are TRBV7-3 and TRBJ2-1, with 8 bases that match TRBD2. The CDR3 is 17 amino acids. V shed 5 bases and J 8 bases; nucleotides not matched to a gene: 17. CDR1 and CDR2 (germline): SGHTA, FQGTGA. CDR3 nucleotide sequence: TGTGCCAGCAGCCCTAGGAGGCGAGGACTAGCTGTCCATGAGCAGTTCTTC. This translates into CASSPRRRGLAVHEQFF. Based on the CDR3 plus reference TRBV7-3 and TRBJ2-1, the full variable domain is GAGVSQTPSNKVTEKGKYVELRCDPISGHTALYWYRQSLGQGPEFLIYFQGTGAADDSGLPNDRFFAVRPEGSVSTLKIQRTERGDSAVYLCASSPRRRGLAVHEQFFGPGTRLTVL.

This clone was found a few times. The chain couples TRBV7-3 to TRBJ2-3, with D maybe TRBD2 (6 bases). V dropped 5 bases and J dropped 4 bases, with 13 bases sitting between them. CDR3 length: 14 amino acids. Germline CDR1 SGHTA, CDR2 FQGTGA. CDR3 sequence (DNA): TGTGCCAGCAGCCAAAACGTAGCGGCAGATACGCAGTATTTT. Encoded protein: CASSQNVAADTQYF.

The chain employs TRBV9 and TRBJ2-1; 8 positions agree with TRBD1. There are 16 residues in the CDR3. The V and J ends lost 4 bases and 2 bases, in that order; junction bases with no gene match: 8. The germline CDR1 and CDR2 sequences are SGDLS and YYNGEE. The CDR3 region has the DNA TGTGCCAGCAGCCTCACCTTGGACAGGGCCTACAATGAGCAGTTCTTC. Protein sequence: CASSLTLDRAYNEQFF.

This clone was seen only once. In nucleotides, the CDR3 is TGTGCCAGCAGCGTAGCAGGGGAAGATTGGGAAAAACTGTTTTTT. Translating it yields CASSVAGEDWEKLFF. The rearrangement uses TRBV9 and TRBJ1-4; weak D call: TRBD1 (6 bases). The CDR3 is 15 residues long. Trimming stripped 0 bases from V and 8 bases from J, with 14 bases between. The germline gives CDR1 SGDLS, CDR2 YYNGEE.

CDR3 sequence: CASSRGLAGPYEQYF. The CDR3 bases are TGTGCCAGTAGTAGGGGACTAGCGGGACCCTACGAGCAGTACTTC. The chain joins TRBV19 to TRBJ2-7; 13 bases are a match to TRBD2. V lost 4 bases, J lost 2 bases, and 2 bases stayed unmatched. The germline gives CDR1 LNHDA, CDR2 SQIVND (reference sequence). The CDR3 length is 15 residues.

The chain couples TRBV21-1 to TRBJ2-7; TRBD1, as called in the table, went unchecked against the DNA. TRBV21-1 is a known pseudogene. The CDR3 covers 15 residues. CDR3 in amino acids: CASSPWGRAYYEQYF. CDR3 DNA: TGTGCCAGCAGCCCCTGGGGCAGGGCTTACTACGAGCAGTACTTC.

V and J are TRBV9 and TRBJ1-2; a possible D gene is TRBD1 (5 bases). The germline V gene has CDR1 SGDLS and CDR2 YYNGEE. The ends were cut back, 4 bases at V and 5 bases at J, with 15 bases in the middle. The CDR3 consists of 14 residues. The CDR3 nucleotides are TGTGCCAGCAGCCCAGGGTCCGAGGTTTATGGCTACACCTTC. This codes for CASSPGSEVYGYTF.

This sequence joins TRBV6-5 and TRBJ2-5; TRBD2 agrees at 12 bases. Germline V lookup: CDR1 MNHEY, CDR2 SVGAGI. V lost 6 bases and J lost 5; bases outside the gene matches: 7. The CDR3 contains 15 residues. The CDR3 loop reads CASSPGLAGQETQYF. The CDR3 region has the DNA TGTGCCAGCAGCCCTGGACTAGCGGGACAGGAGACCCAGTACTTC.

The J gene is TRBJ1-5, the V gene TRBV6-6; 7 bases agree with TRBD1. V was clipped by 7 bases and J by 6 bases; unmatched bases: 15. The CDR3 spans 16 residues. From germline, CDR1 is MNHNY and CDR2 SVGAGI (reference sequence). CDR3 sequence reads: CASTRRSRGIVQPQHF. The CDR3 DNA sequence: TGTGCCAGCACCCGAAGGTCCAGGGGGATTGTTCAGCCCCAGCATTTT.

The rearrangement joins TRBV6-5 to TRBJ1-2; 7 nucleotides agree with TRBD1. The germline V gene has CDR1 MNHEY and CDR2 SVGAGI. This CDR3 region has 14 residues. The trim removed 2 bases at V and 5 bases at J, leaving 5 bases unmatched. CDR3 sequence: CASSYDRAPYGYTF. DNA of the CDR3: TGTGCCAGCAGTTACGACAGGGCCCCATATGGCTACACCTTC.

V gene TRBV27 combines with J gene TRBJ2-1, with TRBD2 matching over 7 bases. CDR1 is MNHEY, CDR2 SMNVEV, per germline (reference sequence). V lost 5 bases, J lost 4 bases, and 8 bases stayed unmatched. The length of the CDR3 is 15 residues. CDR3 in amino acids: CASSLGGSDYNEQFF. The CDR3 DNA reads TGTGCCAGCAGTCTTGGCGGGAGTGATTACAATGAGCAGTTCTTC.

The chain couples TRBV5-4 to TRBJ1-2; D unclear. V lost 0 bases to trimming and J lost 4 bases, with 16 bases between them. Germline-derived CDR1 and CDR2 are SGHNT and YYREEE (reference sequence). The CDR3 has 16 residues. This CDR3 is CASSLGSGGRSYGYTF. CDR3 coding DNA: TGTGCCAGCAGCTTGGGGTCAGGTGGAAGGTCCTATGGCTACACCTTC.

V gene TRBV29-1 combines with J gene TRBJ1-3, with a weak D call TRBD1 (6 bases). The CDR3 spans 15 residues. V gave up 6 bases and J gave up 1 base, with 16 bases separating them. Germline loops: CDR1 SQVTM, CDR2 ANQGSEA. CDR3 region: CSVRGSQGSGNTIYF. The DNA of the CDR3 is TGCAGCGTCAGAGGTTCCCAGGGGTCTGGAAACACCATATATTTT. The full variable domain, completed using reference TRBV29-1 and TRBJ1-3, is SAVISQKPSRDICQRGTSLTIQCQVDSQVTMMFWYRQQPGQSLTLIATANQGSEATYESGFVIDKFPISRPNLTFSTLTVSNMSPEDSSIYLCSVRGSQGSGNTIYFGEGSWLTVV.

The CDR3 reads CASSPSGPSLNEQFF. CDR3 DNA: TGTGCCAGCAGCCCCTCTGGGCCATCTTTAAATGAGCAGTTCTTC. This chain connects TRBV14 to TRBJ2-1; D unclear. Germline CDR1 reads SGHDN; CDR2 reads FVKESK. Trimming removed 4 bases from V and 7 bases from J, with 17 bases in between. The CDR3 has 15 residues.

This clone has just a few counts. The J gene is TRBJ1-1, the V gene TRBV30, with D hard to call. Germline CDR1 is GTSNPN and CDR2 is SVGIG (reference sequence). The CDR3 runs 14 residues. The germline V and J ends were trimmed by 2 bases and 3 bases, with 13 bases remaining between them. The CDR3 region has the DNA TGTGCCTGGAGTCCGGGAGTCGGCGACACTGAAGCTTTCTTT. Translation: CAWSPGVGDTEAFF.

The V gene is TRBV11-3, the J gene TRBJ2-2; 14 nucleotides match TRBD2. CDR3 length equals 17 residues. With 4 bases clipped from V and 4 bases from J, the junction kept 5 bases outside the gene matches. CDR1 is SGHNT and CDR2 is YENEEA in the germline V gene. CDR3 sequence: CASSSPGLAGVTGELFF. The DNA of the CDR3 is TGTGCCAGCAGCTCTCCGGGACTAGCGGGAGTCACCGGGGAGCTGTTTTTT.